Presented here are 32 T cell receptor beta chains from one specimen sequenced in a study of CD8+CD57+ T cells in acquired aplastic anemia. Genomic DNA constituted the template upon which TCR beta VDJ and CDR3 profiling was performed. TCRdb reprocessed the reads with MiXCR, giving one entry per CDR3 protein. Among about 160,000 distinct CDR3 sequences listed, around 40% were seen once. The sequencing input was sorted CD4+, CD8+, or CD8+CD57+ T cells (not recorded which) from PBMCs. The receptors shown here come from a human donor in good health.

The chain carries TRBV10-1 and TRBJ2-1; D call uncertain. The V gene lost 5 bases and the J gene lost 10 bases, with 18 bases spanning the gap. The CDR3 is made up of 14 amino acids. Germline assignment: CDR1 WNHNN and CDR2 SYGVQD (reference sequence). CDR3 in amino acids: CASSNVGREVEQFF. CDR3 nucleotides: TGCGCCAGCAGTAATGTCGGGCGAGAGGTGGAGCAGTTCTTC.

The V call is TRBV20-1, the J call TRBJ2-5; TRBD2 matches 11 bases. The CDR3 loop spans 13 amino acids. J was trimmed by 4 bases and V by 5 bases; bases with no gene match: 3. CDR1 DFQATT and CDR2 SNEGSKA come from the germline V gene (reference sequence). In DNA form, the CDR3 reads TGCAGTGCTTTCGGACTAGCGGGAGAGACCCAGTACTTC. It encodes CSAFGLAGETQYF.

This sequence joins TRBV20-1 and TRBJ2-7; D gene uncertain. CDR3 size: 11 residues. Germline CDR1 reads DFQATT; CDR2 reads SNEGSKA (reference sequence). The V end was cut by 3 bases, the J end by 5 bases, with 8 bases between. CDR3 region: CSASRTDEQYF. The DNA of the CDR3 is TGCAGTGCTAGTAGGACGGACGAGCAGTACTTC.

There are many counts of this clonotype. V and J are TRBV12-3 or TRBV12-4 and TRBJ1-4, with D perhaps TRBD1 (5 bases). The V and J ends lost 4 bases and 6 bases respectively, with 9 bases between them. The CDR3 extends over 13 amino acids. Written as DNA, the CDR3 is TGTGCCAGCAGTTGGGGGGGGGATGAAAAACTGTTTTTT. It encodes CASSWGGDEKLFF.

In its sample, this clonotype was seen a few times. The chain employs TRBV18 and TRBJ2-5; TRBD1 matches 7 bases. V lost 2 bases and J lost 2; bases outside the gene matches: 2. Germline CDR1 and CDR2: KGHSH and LQKENI. The CDR3 extends over 14 amino acids. The CDR3 nucleotides are TGTGCCAGCTCACCAAGGACAGGTCAAGAGACCCAGTACTTC. It encodes CASSPRTGQETQYF.

V is TRBV2 and J is TRBJ1-1; 11 bases map to TRBD1. V shed 5 bases and J 8 bases; nucleotides not matched to a gene: 10. This CDR3 has 15 residues. CDR1 and CDR2 from the germline V gene are SNHLY and FYNNEI. CDR3 nucleotides: TGTGCCAGCAGTCGGGGGACAGGGGGACGGATAGAAGCTTTCTTT. Protein product: CASSRGTGGRIEAFF.

This clonotype was counted at least ten times. The chain employs TRBV7-3 and TRBJ2-3, with 7 bases lining up with TRBD2. The germline V gene has CDR1 SGHTA and CDR2 FQGTGA. The J segment lost 2 bases and the V segment lost 8 bases, leaving 4 bases of the junction unmatched. This CDR3 comprises 13 residues. Here the CDR3 DNA reads TGTGCCAGCCGGCGGGGGTACACAGATACGCAGTATTTT. The encoded protein is CASRRGYTDTQYF.

This clonotype occurred many times. The chain links TRBV19 to TRBJ1-4; D is unclear. CDR3 length: 15 residues. From germline, CDR1 is LNHDA and CDR2 SQIVND (reference sequence). V was trimmed by 5 bases and J by 0 bases, leaving 10 bases between them. This CDR3 is CASSSLGSTNEKLFF. The CDR3 DNA reads TGTGCCAGTAGTTCCTTAGGGTCAACTAATGAAAAACTGTTTTTT.

In this sample, this clonotype turned up many times. The genes are TRBV11-3 and TRBJ2-5; 12 positions agree with TRBD2. The ends lost 4 bases at V and 4 bases at J; junction bases unmatched: 1. Germline CDR1 SGHNT, CDR2 YENEEA. There are 14 residues in the CDR3. The CDR3 nucleotides are TGTGCCAGCAGCTCGGGACTAGCGGGAGAGACCCAGTACTTC. Residues: CASSSGLAGETQYF.

This clonotype occurred once. The rearrangement links TRBV20-1 to TRBJ2-1, with TRBD1 as a possible D gene (5 bases). Trimming removed 6 bases at V and 6 bases at J, with 21 bases between. From germline, CDR1 is DFQATT and CDR2 SNEGSKA (reference sequence). This CDR3 has 15 amino acids. The CDR3 DNA is TGCAGTGCCAGCAGCTTGGTGGGCAGGGCCAATGAGCAGTTCTTC. Its protein product is CSASSLVGRANEQFF.

The CDR3 bases are TGTGCCAGCGAAAAGATTGGTGGGAGGGATCGGGATACGCAGTATTTT. Translated: CASEKIGGRDRDTQYF. The genes are TRBV6-1 and TRBJ2-3, with 7 bases matching TRBD2. CDR1 and CDR2 from the germline V gene are MNHNS and SASEGT. CDR3 length equals 16 residues. Losses at the gene ends were 8 bases for V and 6 bases for J; bases not matched to a gene: 17.

CDR3 sequence (DNA): TGTGCCAGCAGCTTAGCCGAGGGGGCCCCCAGTCAGCCCCAGCATTTT. Its protein is CASSLAEGAPSQPQHF. The rearrangement links TRBV7-9 to TRBJ1-5, with 7 nucleotides matching TRBD1. Germline V gene data show CDR1 as SEHNR and CDR2 as FQNEAQ (reference sequence). The length of the CDR3 is 16 residues. J was trimmed by 6 bases and V by 0 bases; bases with no gene match: 8.

J is TRBJ2-5 and V is TRBV7-8; 8 bases are a match to TRBD1. This CDR3 comprises 12 residues. V was pared by 8 bases and J by 1 base, with 0 bases of the junction left unmatched. Germline-derived CDR1 and CDR2 are SGHVS and FQNEAQ. This chain's CDR3 is CASGTGQETQYF. The CDR3 DNA reads TGTGCCAGCGGGACAGGCCAAGAGACCCAGTACTTC.

The V gene is TRBV20-1, the J gene TRBJ2-1, with D perhaps TRBD2 (6 bases). The CDR3 covers 14 residues. In germline, CDR1 is DFQATT, CDR2 SNEGSKA (reference sequence). The ends were cut back, 5 bases at V and 0 bases at J, with 11 bases in the middle. CDR3 in amino acids: CSAPRRGSYNEQFF. As DNA, the CDR3 is TGCAGTGCTCCCAGGCGGGGCTCCTACAATGAGCAGTTCTTC.

This rearrangement joins TRBV14 to TRBJ2-1, with 7 bases fitting TRBD1. This CDR3 has 15 residues. Losses at the gene ends were 4 bases for V and 1 base for J; bases not matched to a gene: 4. Germline-derived CDR1 and CDR2 are SGHDN and FVKESK. For the CDR3, the DNA is TGTGCCAGCAGCCGGACAGGTCTTTCCTACAATGAGCAGTTCTTC. Its translation is CASSRTGLSYNEQFF.

This clonotype was counted ten times or more. The CDR3 reads CSASRGPNTGELFF. DNA of the CDR3: TGCAGTGCGAGCAGGGGGCCGAACACCGGGGAGCTGTTTTTT. The chain recombines TRBV20-1 with TRBJ2-2, with 8 bases fitting TRBD1. The trim removed 6 bases at V and 0 bases at J, leaving 3 bases unmatched. This CDR3 comprises 14 residues. Per the germline V gene, CDR1 is DFQATT and CDR2 is SNEGSKA (reference sequence).

This clonotype was counted at least ten times. The gene calls are TRBV24-1 and TRBJ1-1, with D tentatively TRBD1 (6 bases). Per the germline V gene, CDR1 is KGHDR and CDR2 is SFDVKD. V lost 2 bases, J lost 8 bases, and 11 bases lay in between. This CDR3 comprises 13 residues. This chain's CDR3 is CATSDSTGLEAFF. The CDR3 region has the DNA TGTGCCACCAGTGATTCGACAGGTCTCGAAGCTTTCTTT.

This clonotype was picked up many times. Germline and junction disagree at one end, which may indicate a read error. This rearrangement joins TRBV14 to TRBJ2-7, with 8 bases aligning to TRBD2. This CDR3 region has 13 residues. CDR1 and CDR2 from the germline V gene are SGHDN and FVKESK. The CDR3 nucleotides are TGTGCCAGCAGCCAAGATTTCGGGAGGGCCTTGTTCTTC. Protein: CASSQDFGRALFF. The whole variable domain, remainder taken from reference TRBV14 and TRBJ2-7, is EAGVTQFPSHSVIEKGQTVTLRCDPISGHDNLYWYRRVMGKEIKFLLHFVKESKQDESGMPNNRFLAERTGGTYSTLKVQPAELEDSGVYFCASSQDFGRALFFGPGTRLTVT.

This clonotype was detected ten times or more. V gene TRBV20-1 combines with J gene TRBJ1-6; D gene uncertain. Trimming took 1 base from V and 0 from J, leaving 10 bases between them. The CDR3 sequence is 16 residues long. Germline CDR1 is DFQATT and CDR2 is SNEGSKA (reference sequence). CDR3 region: CSARGLRSSYNSPLHF. CDR3 DNA sequence: TGCAGTGCTAGAGGTTTACGAAGCTCCTATAATTCACCCCTCCACTTT.

This clonotype was detected many times. The CDR3 DNA is TGTGCCAGCAGCTACCGGGACAGGGGGCAGGGTGGCTACACCTTC. Translated: CASSYRDRGQGGYTF. The J gene is TRBJ1-2, the V gene TRBV7-9; 12 positions match TRBD1. Germline-derived CDR1 and CDR2 are SEHNR and FQNEAQ (reference sequence). This CDR3 has 15 residues. The V and J ends lost 4 bases and 7 bases, in that order; junction bases with no gene match: 7.

This clonotype has ten or more counts. V is TRBV14 and J is TRBJ2-5; 15 positions match TRBD2. Trimming at V came to 4 bases and at J to 4 bases, leaving 7 bases not matched to a gene. The CDR3 covers 17 residues. CDR1 and CDR2 from the germline V gene are SGHDN and FVKESK. The DNA for the CDR3 is TGTGCCAGCAGCCCGACTCCGGGACTAGCGGGAGGAGAGACCCAGTACTTC. It yields the protein CASSPTPGLAGGETQYF.

This clonotype was recorded a few times. CDR3 coding DNA: TGTGCCAGCAGCCAAGCAGGGGTTAGGACCGGGGAGCTGTTTTTT. Its protein product is CASSQAGVRTGELFF. This rearrangement joins TRBV3-1 to TRBJ2-2, with D maybe TRBD1 (6 bases). This CDR3 has 15 amino acids. The germline gives CDR1 LGHDT, CDR2 YNNKEL (reference sequence). The germline V and J ends were trimmed by 1 base and 5 bases, with 11 bases remaining between them.

This clonotype was observed many times. The chain is built from TRBV6-1 and TRBJ2-1, with TRBD1 matching 8 bases. CDR3 length equals 16 residues. CDR1 and CDR2 from the germline V gene are MNHNS and SASEGT. V gave up 6 bases and J gave up 3 bases; unmatched junction bases: 10. The CDR3 DNA sequence: TGTGCCAGCAGCGGGCAGGGGGCGGACAGCTACAATGAGCAGTTCTTC. This codes for CASSGQGADSYNEQFF.

The CDR3 region is CASSLVQGAIHEQYF. DNA for the CDR3: TGTGCCAGCAGTTTGGTTCAGGGGGCGATCCACGAGCAGTACTTC. The V gene is TRBV7-9, the J gene TRBJ2-7; 8 positions match TRBD1. This CDR3 is built from 15 residues. The trim removed 6 bases at V and 5 bases at J, leaving 12 bases unmatched. CDR1 and CDR2 (germline): SEHNR, FQNEAQ (reference sequence).

There are many counts of this clonotype. This rearrangement joins TRBV12-3 or TRBV12-4 to TRBJ2-2, with D unclear. V was shortened by 7 bases and J by 0 bases, with 9 bases between the two germline ends. The CDR3 runs 14 residues. Written as DNA, the CDR3 is TGTGCCAGCACCCTCCCTACGAACACCGGGGAGCTGTTTTTT. Translation: CASTLPTNTGELFF.

This CDR3 reads CASIRGPEGLYGYTF. CDR3 sequence (DNA): TGTGCCAGCATCCGGGGTCCCGAGGGACTCTATGGCTACACCTTC. V gene TRBV7-6 combines with J gene TRBJ1-2; TRBD1 might be the D (5 bases). The V end lost 7 bases, the J end lost 4 bases, and 19 bases lay between the germline ends. Germline assignment: CDR1 SGHVS and CDR2 FNYEAQ. This CDR3 spans 15 amino acids. The full variable domain, its missing parts supplied by reference TRBV7-6 and TRBJ1-2, is GAGVSQSPRYKVTKRGQDVALRCDPISGHVSLYWYRQALGQGPEFLTYFNYEAQQDKSGLPNDRFSAERPEGSISTLTIQRTEQRDSAMYRCASIRGPEGLYGYTFGSGTRLTVV.

This clonotype appeared a single time. The CDR3 sequence: CSDHPGLAANNEQFF. In nucleotides, the CDR3 is TGCAGCGATCACCCCGGACTAGCGGCAAACAATGAGCAGTTCTTC. V usage is TRBV20-1 and J usage is TRBJ2-1; TRBD2 matches at 10 bases. Germline lookup yields CDR1 DFQATT and CDR2 SNEGSKA (reference sequence). The CDR3 loop spans 15 amino acids.

This clonotype has at least ten counts. The chain joins TRBV14 to TRBJ2-3, with D maybe TRBD2 (7 bases). The CDR3 loop spans 14 amino acids. Germline values: CDR1 SGHDN, CDR2 FVKESK. Trimming took 4 bases from V and 5 from J, leaving 13 bases between them. The CDR3 sequence: CASSLGGGEDTQYF. CDR3 DNA sequence: TGTGCCAGCAGCCTGGGAGGGGGAGAAGATACGCAGTATTTT.

The sample holds a few counts of this clonotype. The junction departs from the called germline gene at one end, perhaps through a read error. For the CDR3, the DNA is TGTGCCATTTCTCCCGGGACTAGCGGGTTTCCGAACACCGGGGAGCTGCTTTTT. Translated, it gives CAISPGTSGFPNTGELLF. V is TRBV10-3 and J is TRBJ2-2, with TRBD2 matching over 12 bases. From germline, CDR1 is ENHRY and CDR2 SYGVKD. The CDR3 extends over 18 amino acids.

This clonotype has just one count. Just one base apart from a much larger clone, this may be a read error. The chain carries TRBV11-2 and TRBJ2-2; 7 bases are a match to TRBD1. Looked up from germline, CDR1 is SGHAT and CDR2 is FQNNGV. The CDR3 is made up of 17 amino acids. V lost 5 bases and J lost 7; bases outside the gene matches: 16. CDR3 protein: CASSIHLQGISIGELFF. The CDR3 DNA follows: TGTGCCAGCAGCATACATCTACAGGGGATCTCCATCGGGGAGCTGTTTTTT.

This clonotype appeared many times. The CDR3 coding sequence is TGCAGCGAGCTAGCGGGGGGCGGGACCCAGTACTTC. It yields the protein CSELAGGGTQYF. The chain combines TRBV29-1 with TRBJ2-5; 11 bases fit TRBD2. Germline CDR1 SQVTM, CDR2 ANQGSEA. Trimming took 7 bases from V and 7 from J; bases not matched to a gene: 5. The CDR3 consists of 12 residues.

The V and J genes are TRBV19 and TRBJ1-2, with D perhaps matching TRBD1 (5 bases). Trimming took 6 bases from V and 4 from J, leaving 15 bases between them. Germline V gene data show CDR1 as LNHDA and CDR2 as SQIVND (reference sequence). The CDR3 is made up of 14 amino acids. DNA of the CDR3: TGTGCCAGTAGCGAGGGACCGAGGATCTATGGCTACACCTTC. Encoded protein: CASSEGPRIYGYTF.